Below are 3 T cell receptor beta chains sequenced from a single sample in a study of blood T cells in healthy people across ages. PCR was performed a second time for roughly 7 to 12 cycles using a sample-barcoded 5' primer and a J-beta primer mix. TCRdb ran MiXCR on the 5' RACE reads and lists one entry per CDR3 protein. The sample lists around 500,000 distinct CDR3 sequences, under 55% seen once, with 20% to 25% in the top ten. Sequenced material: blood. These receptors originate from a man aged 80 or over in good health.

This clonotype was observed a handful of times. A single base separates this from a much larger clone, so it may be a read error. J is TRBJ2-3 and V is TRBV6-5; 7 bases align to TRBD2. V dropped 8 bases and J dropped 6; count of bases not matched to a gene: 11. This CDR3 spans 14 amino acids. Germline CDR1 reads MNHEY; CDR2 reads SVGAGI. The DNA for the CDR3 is TGTGCCAGCTGGGTAGTGGGGGAGGGCGATACGCAGTATTTT. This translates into CASWVVGEGDTQYF.

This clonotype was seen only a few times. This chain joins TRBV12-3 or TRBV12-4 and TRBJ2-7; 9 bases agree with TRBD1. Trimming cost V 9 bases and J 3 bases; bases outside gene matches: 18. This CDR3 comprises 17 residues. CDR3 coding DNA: TGTGCCAGTACAGGGGGCTATGAGCACCTTACCCTCTACGAGCAGTACTTC. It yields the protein CASTGGYEHLTLYEQYF.

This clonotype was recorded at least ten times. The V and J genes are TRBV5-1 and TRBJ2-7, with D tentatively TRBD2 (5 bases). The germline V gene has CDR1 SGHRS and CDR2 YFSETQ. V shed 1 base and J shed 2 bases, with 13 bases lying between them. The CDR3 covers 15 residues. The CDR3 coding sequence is TGCGCCAGCAGCTTGTTGGGGTCCGGGACCTACGAGCAGTACTTC. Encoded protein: CASSLLGSGTYEQYF.